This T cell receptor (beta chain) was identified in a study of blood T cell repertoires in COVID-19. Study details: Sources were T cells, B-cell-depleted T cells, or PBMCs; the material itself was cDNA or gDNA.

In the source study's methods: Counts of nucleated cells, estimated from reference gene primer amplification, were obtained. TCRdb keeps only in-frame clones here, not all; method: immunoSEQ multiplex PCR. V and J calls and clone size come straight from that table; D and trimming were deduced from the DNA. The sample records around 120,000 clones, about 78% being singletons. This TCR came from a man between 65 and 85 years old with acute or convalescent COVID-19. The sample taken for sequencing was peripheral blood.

In nucleotides, the CDR3 is TGTGCCAGCAGTAGACAGGGGGCGATCTCCTATAATTCACCCCTCCACTTT. Translation: CASSRQGAISYNSPLHF. The chain is built from TRBV27 and TRBJ1-6, with 10 nucleotides matching TRBD1. The germline gives CDR1 MNHEY, CDR2 SMNVEV (reference sequence). V lost 5 bases and J lost 0; bases outside the gene matches: 4. The CDR3 is 17 amino acids.